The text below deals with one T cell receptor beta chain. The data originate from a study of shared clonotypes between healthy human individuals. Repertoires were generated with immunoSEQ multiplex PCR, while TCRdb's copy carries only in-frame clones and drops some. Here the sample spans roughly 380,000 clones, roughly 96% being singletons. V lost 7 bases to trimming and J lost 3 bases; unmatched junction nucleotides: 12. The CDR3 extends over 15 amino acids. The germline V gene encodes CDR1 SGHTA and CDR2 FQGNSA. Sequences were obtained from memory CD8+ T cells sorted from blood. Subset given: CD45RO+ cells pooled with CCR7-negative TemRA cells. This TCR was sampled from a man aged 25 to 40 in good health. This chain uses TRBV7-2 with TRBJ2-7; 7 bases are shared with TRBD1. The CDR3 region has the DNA TGTGCCAGCACCGCTGTGACAGGGTTCGGCTACGAGCAGTACTTC. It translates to CASTAVTGFGYEQYF.